This T cell receptor (beta chain) emerged from a study of blood T cell repertoires in COVID-19. Looked up from germline, CDR1 is MNHEY and CDR2 is SVGEGT. Trimming took 0 bases from V and 1 from J; bases not matched to a gene: 5. CDR3 length: 18 residues. Profiling relied on immunoSEQ multiplex PCR, and the TCRdb table lists in-frame clones only, not all of them. The profile shows roughly 100,000 clones, roughly 81% of them singletons. This clone was found once. The chain joins TRBV6-2 or TRBV6-3 to TRBJ1-5, with 11 bases lining up with TRBD1. This TCR was recovered from a woman in her 70s with acute or convalescent COVID-19. The sample was peripheral blood. CDR3 nucleotides: TGTGCCAGCAGTTACTCTACGGGGACAGGGGGAAGCAATCAGCCCCAGCATTTT. It is translated as CASSYSTGTGGSNQPQHF.